A selection of T cell receptor beta chains follows, all from one sample in a study of CD8 T cells in Susac syndrome. TCRdb reprocessed the immunoSEQ multiplex PCR reads via MiXCR and lists one record per CDR3 protein. The profile shows 150,000 or so distinct CDR3 sequences, 90% to 97% of them singletons. Material for sequencing was CD4+ T cells from PBMCs. These receptors all stem from a human donor with Susac syndrome. CDR3s include the opening cysteine and the closing phenylalanine or tryptophan. The D gene is left open where the match is weak. Clone size is stated in some rows and not others, as once, few, many or a class when expanded.

>.|TRBV7-3|few|TRBJ1-1
TGTGCCAGCAGCCGTGACCCAGGCACTGAAGCTTTCTTT
CASSRDPGTEAFF
>TRBD1|TRBV7-2|.|TRBJ2-7
TGTGCCAGCAGCTCGGACAGGGGCGTCTCCGAGCAGTACTTC
CASSSDRGVSEQYF
>TRBD2|TRBV24-1|once|TRBJ2-3
TGTGCCACCAGTGATTTAATCCAGCGGGGCAGCACAGATACGCAGTATTTT
CATSDLIQRGSTDTQYF
>.|TRBV3-1|.|TRBJ2-6
TGTGCCAGCAGCCAAGCCGCCGGGGCCAACGTCCTGACTTTC
CASSQAAGANVLTF
>.|TRBV30|.|TRBJ1-1
TGTGCCTGGAGCAGGGAGCCTGAAGCTTTCTTT
CAWSREPEAFF
>.|TRBV23-1|.|TRBJ2-7
TGCGCCAGCAGTCAATCGTCCCAGGGACGCTTGTCCTACGAGCAGTACTTC
CASSQSSQGRLSYEQYF
>TRBD1|TRBV12-3/TRBV12-4|.|TRBJ2-7
TGTGCCAGCAGTTTATCAACAGGGGGCCCTAATGAGCAGTACTTC
CASSLSTGGPNEQYF
>.|TRBV20-1|.|TRBJ1-5
TGCAGTGCTCCCCCGGGAAATAATCAGCCCCAGCATTTT
CSAPPGNNQPQHF
>.|TRBV9|.|TRBJ2-6
TGTGCCAGCAGCCCAACGGGACGTTTCCTCTCTGGGGCCAACGTCCTGACTTTC
CASSPTGRFLSGANVLTF
>.|TRBV29-1|.|TRBJ2-1
TGCAGCGTAAATTCCCAGCGCCGCGGGGTCGATGAGCAGTTCTTC
CSVNSQRRGVDEQFF
>.|TRBV19|.|TRBJ1-5
TGTGCCAGTAGTAACAGGGACCTTCAGCCCCAGCATTTT
CASSNRDLQPQHF